This TCR beta chain was recovered during a study of blood T cells in healthy people across ages. Ranging in age from roughly 6 to 100, the donors were healthy Caucasian individuals from Russia. The draw of peripheral blood yielded about 9.4 milliliters from each donor. A second 7 to 11 cycle PCR used barcoded and J-beta primers. TCRdb independently ran MiXCR on the 5' RACE reads; one entry per CDR3 protein. The sample gives about a million distinct CDR3 sequences, roughly 51% of which show up once; 20% to 25% is in the top ten. The TCR comes from a woman in her sixties or seventies in good health. Sequencing was carried out using blood.

This CDR3 is CASSEGPPAGANVLTF. CDR3 DNA sequence: TGCGCCAGCAGCGAGGGGCCCCCCGCTGGGGCCAACGTCCTGACTTTC. This chain joins TRBV4-1 and TRBJ2-6, with D possibly called TRBD1 or TRBD2 (5 bases each). Deletions cut 5 bases from V and 2 bases from J, with 13 bases between. This CDR3 has 16 amino acids. CDR1 is MGHRA and CDR2 is YSYEKL in the germline V gene.